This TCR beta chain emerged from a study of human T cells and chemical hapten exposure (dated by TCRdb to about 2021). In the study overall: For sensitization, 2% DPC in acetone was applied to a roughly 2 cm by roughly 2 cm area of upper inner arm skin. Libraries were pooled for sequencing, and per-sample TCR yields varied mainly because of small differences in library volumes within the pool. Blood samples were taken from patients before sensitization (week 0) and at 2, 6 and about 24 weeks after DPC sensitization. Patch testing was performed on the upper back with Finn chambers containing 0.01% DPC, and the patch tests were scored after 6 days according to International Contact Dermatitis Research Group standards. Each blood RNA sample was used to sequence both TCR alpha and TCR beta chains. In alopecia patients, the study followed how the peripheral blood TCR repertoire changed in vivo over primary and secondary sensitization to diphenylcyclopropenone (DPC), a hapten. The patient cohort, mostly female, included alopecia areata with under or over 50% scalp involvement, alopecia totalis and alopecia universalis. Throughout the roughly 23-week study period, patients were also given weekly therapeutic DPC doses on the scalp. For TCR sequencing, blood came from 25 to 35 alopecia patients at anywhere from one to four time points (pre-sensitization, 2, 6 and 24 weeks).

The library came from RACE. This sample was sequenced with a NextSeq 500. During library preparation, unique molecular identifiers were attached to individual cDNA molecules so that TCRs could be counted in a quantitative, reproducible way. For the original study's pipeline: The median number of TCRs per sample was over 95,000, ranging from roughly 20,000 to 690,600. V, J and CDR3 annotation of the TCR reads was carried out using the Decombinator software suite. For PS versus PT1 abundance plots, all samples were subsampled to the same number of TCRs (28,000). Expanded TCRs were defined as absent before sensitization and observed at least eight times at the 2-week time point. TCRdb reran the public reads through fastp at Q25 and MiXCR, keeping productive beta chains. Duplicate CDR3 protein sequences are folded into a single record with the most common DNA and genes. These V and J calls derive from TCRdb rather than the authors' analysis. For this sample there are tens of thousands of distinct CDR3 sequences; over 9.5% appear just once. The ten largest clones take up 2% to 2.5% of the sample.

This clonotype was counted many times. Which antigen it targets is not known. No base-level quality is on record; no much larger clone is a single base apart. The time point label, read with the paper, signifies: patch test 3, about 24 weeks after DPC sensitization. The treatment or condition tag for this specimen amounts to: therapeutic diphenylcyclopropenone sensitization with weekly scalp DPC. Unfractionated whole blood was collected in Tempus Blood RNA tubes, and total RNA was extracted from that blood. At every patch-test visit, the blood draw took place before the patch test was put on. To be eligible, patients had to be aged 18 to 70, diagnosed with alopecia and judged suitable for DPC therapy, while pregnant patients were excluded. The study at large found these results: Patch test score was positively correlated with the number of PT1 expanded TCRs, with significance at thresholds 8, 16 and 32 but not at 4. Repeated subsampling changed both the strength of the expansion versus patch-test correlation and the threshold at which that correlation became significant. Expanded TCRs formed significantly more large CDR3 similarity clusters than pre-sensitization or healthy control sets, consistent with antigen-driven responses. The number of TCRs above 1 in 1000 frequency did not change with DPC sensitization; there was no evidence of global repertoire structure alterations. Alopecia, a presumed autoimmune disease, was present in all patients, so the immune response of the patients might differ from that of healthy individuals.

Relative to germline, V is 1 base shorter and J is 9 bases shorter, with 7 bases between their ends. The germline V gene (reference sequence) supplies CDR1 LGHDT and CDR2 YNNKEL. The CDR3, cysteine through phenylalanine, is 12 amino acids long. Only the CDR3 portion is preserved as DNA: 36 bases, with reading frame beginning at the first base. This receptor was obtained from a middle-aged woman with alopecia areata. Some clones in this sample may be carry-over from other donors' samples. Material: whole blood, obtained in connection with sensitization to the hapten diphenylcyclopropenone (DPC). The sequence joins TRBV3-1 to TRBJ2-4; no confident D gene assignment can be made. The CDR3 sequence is CASSQVEAIQYF. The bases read TGTGCCAGCAGCCAAGTGGAAGCCATTCAGTACTTC.